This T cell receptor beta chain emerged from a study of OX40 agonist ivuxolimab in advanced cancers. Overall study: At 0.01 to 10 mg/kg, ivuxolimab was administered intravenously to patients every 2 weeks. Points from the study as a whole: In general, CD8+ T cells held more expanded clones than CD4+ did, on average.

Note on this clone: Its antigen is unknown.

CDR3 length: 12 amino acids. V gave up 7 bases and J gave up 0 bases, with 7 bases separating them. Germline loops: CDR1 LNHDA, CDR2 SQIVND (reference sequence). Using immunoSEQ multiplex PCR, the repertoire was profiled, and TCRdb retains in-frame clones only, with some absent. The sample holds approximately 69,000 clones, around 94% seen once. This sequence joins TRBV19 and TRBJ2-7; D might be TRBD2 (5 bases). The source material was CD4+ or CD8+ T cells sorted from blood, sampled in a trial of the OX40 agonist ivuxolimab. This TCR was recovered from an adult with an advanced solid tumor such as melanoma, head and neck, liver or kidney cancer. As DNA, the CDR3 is TGTGCCAGTATAGGAGGCTCCTACGAGCAGTACTTC. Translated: CASIGGSYEQYF.